This TCR beta chain was obtained from a study of T cell repertoires in cytomegalovirus infection. Across the study: Both CMV infection and a matching HLA type were indicated by public TCR beta signatures.

Comments on this clonotype: Its target is unknown.

Study findings and constraints: CMV-specific TCR beta clonotypes restricted by HLA-C dominated the ex vivo response. Identification of carriers of CMV plus the relevant HLA was performed using cumulative public TCR beta family frequency.

The CDR3 totals 15 residues. The germline gives CDR1 SGHVT, CDR2 SQSDAQ. Trimming left V 4 bases short and J 1 base short, with 13 bases between. One entry per CDR3 protein results from TCRdb running MiXCR on the reads. The sample yields nearly 700,000 distinct CDR3 sequences, roughly 30% seen once. V usage is TRBV7-4 and J usage is TRBJ1-1; a weak D match, TRBD1 (6 bases). This TCR derives from a human donor in good health (CMV status not recorded). Some clones in this sample may be carry-over from other donors' samples. This sample comprised cultured PBMCs, obtained from culture after CMV antigen stimulation. CDR3 loop: CASSYRYRENTEAFF. The CDR3 DNA follows: TGTGCCAGCAGCTATAGATACAGGGAGAACACTGAAGCTTTCTTT.